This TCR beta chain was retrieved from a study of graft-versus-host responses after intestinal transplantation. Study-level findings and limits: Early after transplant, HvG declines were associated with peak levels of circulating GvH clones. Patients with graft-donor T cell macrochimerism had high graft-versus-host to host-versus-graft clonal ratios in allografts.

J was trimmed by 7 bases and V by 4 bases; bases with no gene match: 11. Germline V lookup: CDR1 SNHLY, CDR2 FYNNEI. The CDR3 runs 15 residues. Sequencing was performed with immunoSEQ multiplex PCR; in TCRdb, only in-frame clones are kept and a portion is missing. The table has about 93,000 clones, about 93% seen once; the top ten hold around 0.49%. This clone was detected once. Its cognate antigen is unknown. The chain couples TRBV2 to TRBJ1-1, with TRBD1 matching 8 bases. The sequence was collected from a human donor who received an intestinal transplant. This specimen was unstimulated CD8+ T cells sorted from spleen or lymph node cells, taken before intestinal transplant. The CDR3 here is CASSGPRTGGLEAFF. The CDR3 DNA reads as TGTGCCAGCAGTGGACCTAGAACAGGGGGACTTGAAGCTTTCTTT.